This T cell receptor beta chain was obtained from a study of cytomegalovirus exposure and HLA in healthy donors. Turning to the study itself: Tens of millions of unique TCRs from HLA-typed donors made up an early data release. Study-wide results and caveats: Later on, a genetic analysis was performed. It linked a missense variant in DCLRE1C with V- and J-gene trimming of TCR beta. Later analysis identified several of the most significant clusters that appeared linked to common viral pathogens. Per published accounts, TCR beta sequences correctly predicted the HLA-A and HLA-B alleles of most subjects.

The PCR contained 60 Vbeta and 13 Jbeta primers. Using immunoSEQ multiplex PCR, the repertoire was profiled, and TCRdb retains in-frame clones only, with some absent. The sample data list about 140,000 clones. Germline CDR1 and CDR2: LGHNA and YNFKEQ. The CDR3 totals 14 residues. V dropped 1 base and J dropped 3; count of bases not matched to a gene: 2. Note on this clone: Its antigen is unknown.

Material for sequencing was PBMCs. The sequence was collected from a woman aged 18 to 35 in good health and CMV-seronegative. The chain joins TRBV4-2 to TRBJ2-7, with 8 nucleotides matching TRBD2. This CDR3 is CASSQVAGSYEQYF. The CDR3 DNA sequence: TGTGCCAGCAGCCAAGTAGCGGGGAGCTACGAGCAGTACTTC.